These T cell receptor beta chains were read from a single sample in a study of memory CD4+ T cells and cytomegalovirus serostatus. This table comes from immunoSEQ multiplex PCR, and its TCRdb copy is limited to in-frame clones, with some not included. The sample holds roughly 76,000 clones, roughly 80% seen once. Sequenced sample: memory CD4+ T cells from blood. The source of these receptors is an adult in good health and CMV-seropositive. The conserved cysteine and the conserved F or W are not part of the CDR3 here. The order of the fields is V gene, J gene, CDR3 protein.

V: TRBV2
J: TRBJ2-2
CDR3: ASAGTSVGTGELF

V: TRBV19
J: TRBJ1-1
CDR3: ATSLRGTEAF

V: TRBV5-1
J: TRBJ1-5
CDR3: ASSLKGGGQPQH

V: TRBV5-1
J: TRBJ1-1
CDR3: ASSLLGFRENTEAF

V: TRBV7-9
J: TRBJ1-1
CDR3: ASSLTGKAEAF

V: TRBV6-6
J: TRBJ1-2
CDR3: ASSLRGIGYGYT

V: TRBV2
J: TRBJ2-2
CDR3: ATREGAGELF

V: TRBV6-4
J: TRBJ2-5
CDR3: ASSEGGTSGETQY

V: TRBV2
J: TRBJ1-1
CDR3: ASSGSQGAEWDTEAF

V: TRBV19
J: TRBJ1-1
CDR3: ASSTSGTYAVSTEAF

V: TRBV9
J: TRBJ2-3
CDR3: ASSVAASRDTQY